The present T cell receptor beta chain was sequenced within a study of blood T cells in healthy people across ages. This clonotype has a handful of counts. A second PCR of 7 to 11 cycles used a sample-barcoded 5' primer and a J-beta primer mix. TCRdb reprocessed the 5' RACE reads via MiXCR and lists one record per CDR3 protein. The profile shows over 1,300,000 distinct CDR3 sequences, roughly 60% of them singletons. The CDR3 runs to 13 residues. V was shortened by 2 bases and J by 9 bases, with 11 bases between the two germline ends. Germline V CDR1 and CDR2: LNHNV, YYDKDF (reference sequence). The sequenced sample consisted of blood. The chain has TRBV15 and TRBJ2-1; D remains ambiguous. The receptor's source is a man younger than 35 in good health. CDR3 residues: CATSRNLIIEQFF. DNA of the CDR3: TGTGCCACCAGCAGAAACCTTATAATTGAGCAGTTCTTC.